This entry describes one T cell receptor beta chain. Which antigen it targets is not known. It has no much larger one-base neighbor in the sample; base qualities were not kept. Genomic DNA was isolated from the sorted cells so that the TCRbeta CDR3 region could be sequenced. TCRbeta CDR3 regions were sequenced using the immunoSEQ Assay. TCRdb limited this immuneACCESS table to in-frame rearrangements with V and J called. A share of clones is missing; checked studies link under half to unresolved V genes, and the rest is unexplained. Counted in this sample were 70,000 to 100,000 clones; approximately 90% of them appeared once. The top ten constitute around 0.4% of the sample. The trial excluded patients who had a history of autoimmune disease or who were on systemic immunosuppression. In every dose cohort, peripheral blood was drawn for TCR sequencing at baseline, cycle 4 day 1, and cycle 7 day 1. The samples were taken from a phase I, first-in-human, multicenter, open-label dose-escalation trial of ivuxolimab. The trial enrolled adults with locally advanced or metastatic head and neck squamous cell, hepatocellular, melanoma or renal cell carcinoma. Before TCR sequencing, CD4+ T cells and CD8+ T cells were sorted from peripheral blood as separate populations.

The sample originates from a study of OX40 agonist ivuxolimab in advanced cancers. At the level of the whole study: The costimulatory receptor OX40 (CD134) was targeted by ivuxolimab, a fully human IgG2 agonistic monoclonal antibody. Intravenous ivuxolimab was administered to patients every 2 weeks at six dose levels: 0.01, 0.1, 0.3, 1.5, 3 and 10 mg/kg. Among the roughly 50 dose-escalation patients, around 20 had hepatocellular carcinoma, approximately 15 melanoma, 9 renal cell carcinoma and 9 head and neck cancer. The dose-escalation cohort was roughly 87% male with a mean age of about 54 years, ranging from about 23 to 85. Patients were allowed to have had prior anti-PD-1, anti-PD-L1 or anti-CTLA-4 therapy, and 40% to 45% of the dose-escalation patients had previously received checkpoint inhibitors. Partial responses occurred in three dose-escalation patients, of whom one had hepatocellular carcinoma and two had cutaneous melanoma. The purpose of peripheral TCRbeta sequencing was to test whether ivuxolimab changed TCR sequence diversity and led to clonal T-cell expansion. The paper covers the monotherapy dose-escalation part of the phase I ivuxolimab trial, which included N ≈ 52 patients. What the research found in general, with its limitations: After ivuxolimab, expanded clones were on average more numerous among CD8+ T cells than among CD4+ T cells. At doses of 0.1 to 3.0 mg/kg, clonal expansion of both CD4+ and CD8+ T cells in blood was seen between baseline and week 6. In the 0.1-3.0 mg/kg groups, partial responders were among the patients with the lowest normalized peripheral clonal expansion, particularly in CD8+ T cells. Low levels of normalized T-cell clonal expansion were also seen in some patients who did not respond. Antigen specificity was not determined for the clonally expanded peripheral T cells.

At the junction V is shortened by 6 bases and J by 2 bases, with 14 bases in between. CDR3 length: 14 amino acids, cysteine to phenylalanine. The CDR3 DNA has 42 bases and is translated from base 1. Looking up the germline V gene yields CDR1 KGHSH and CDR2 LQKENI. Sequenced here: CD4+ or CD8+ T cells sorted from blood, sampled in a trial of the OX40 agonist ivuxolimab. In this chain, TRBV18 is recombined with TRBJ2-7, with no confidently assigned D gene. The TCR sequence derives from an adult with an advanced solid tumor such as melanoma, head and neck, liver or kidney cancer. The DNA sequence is TGTGCCAGCTCCCCGTTAACGGATACCTACGAGCAGTACTTC. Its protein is CASSPLTDTYEQYF.